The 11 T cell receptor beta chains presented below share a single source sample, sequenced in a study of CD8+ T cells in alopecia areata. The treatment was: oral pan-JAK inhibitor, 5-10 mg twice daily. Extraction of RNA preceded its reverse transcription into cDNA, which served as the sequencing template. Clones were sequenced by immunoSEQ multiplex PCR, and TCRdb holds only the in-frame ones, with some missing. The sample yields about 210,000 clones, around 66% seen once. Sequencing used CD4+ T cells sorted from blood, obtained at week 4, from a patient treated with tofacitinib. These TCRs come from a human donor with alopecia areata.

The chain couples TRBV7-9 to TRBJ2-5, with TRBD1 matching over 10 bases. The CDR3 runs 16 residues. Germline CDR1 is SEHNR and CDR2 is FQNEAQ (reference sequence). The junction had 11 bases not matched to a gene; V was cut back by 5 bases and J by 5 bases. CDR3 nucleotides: TGTGCCAGCAGCCACGGGGACAGGGGATTGAGGGAGACCCAGTACTTC. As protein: CASSHGDRGLRETQYF.

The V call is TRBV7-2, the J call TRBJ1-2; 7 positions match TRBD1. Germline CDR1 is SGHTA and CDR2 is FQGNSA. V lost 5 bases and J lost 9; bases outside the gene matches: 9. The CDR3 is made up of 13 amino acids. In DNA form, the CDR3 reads TGTGCCAGCAGCCGGGGACAGCCTTCTCGCTACACCTTC. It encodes CASSRGQPSRYTF.

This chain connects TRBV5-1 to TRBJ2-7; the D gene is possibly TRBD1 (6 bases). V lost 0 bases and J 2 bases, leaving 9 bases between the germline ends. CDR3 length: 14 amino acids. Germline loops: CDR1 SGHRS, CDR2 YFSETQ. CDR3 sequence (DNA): TGCGCCAGCAGCTTGGGGGCAGGGGCCTACGAGCAGTACTTC. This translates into CASSLGAGAYEQYF.

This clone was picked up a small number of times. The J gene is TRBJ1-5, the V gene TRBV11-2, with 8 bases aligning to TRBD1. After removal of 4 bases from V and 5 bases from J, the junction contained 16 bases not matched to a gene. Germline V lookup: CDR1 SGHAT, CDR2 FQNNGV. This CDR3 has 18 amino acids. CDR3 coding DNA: TGTGCCAGCAGCTCATCAATCGCCGGACAGGGAGAGGATCAGCCCCAGCATTTT. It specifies CASSSSIAGQGEDQPQHF.

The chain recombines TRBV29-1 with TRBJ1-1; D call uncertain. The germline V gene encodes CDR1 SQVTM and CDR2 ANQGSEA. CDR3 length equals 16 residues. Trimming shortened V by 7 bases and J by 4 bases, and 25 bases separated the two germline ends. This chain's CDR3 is CSASPQAGFLGTEAFF. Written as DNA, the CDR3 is TGCAGCGCCTCACCCCAGGCGGGATTTCTGGGCACTGAAGCTTTCTTT.

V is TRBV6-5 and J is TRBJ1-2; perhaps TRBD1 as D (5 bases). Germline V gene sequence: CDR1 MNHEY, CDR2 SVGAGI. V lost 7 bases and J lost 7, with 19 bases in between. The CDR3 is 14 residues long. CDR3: CASKLRQTAGGYTF. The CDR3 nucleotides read TGTGCCAGCAAGCTCCGACAGACCGCGGGTGGCTACACCTTC.

Written as DNA, the CDR3 is TGTGCCAGCAGCTGGGGCCCCGAGGAGCAGTACTTC. This gives the protein CASSWGPEEQYF. V and J are TRBV5-6 and TRBJ2-7; possible D gene TRBD1, 5 bases. V lost 3 bases, J lost 7 bases, and 11 bases lay in between. The CDR3 loop spans 12 amino acids. Germline loops: CDR1 SGHDT, CDR2 YYEEEE.

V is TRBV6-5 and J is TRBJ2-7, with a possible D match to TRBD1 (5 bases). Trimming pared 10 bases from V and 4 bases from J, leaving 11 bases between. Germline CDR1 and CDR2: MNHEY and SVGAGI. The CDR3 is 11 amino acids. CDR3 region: CATRQFYEQYF. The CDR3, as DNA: TGTGCCACCCGACAGTTTTACGAGCAGTACTTC.

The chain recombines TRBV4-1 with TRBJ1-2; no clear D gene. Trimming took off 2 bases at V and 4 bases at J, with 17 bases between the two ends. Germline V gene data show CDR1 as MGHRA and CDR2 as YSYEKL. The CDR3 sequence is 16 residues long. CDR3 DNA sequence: TGCGCCAGCAGCCAATCGGGTCTCACCTACCTCTATGGCTACACCTTC. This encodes CASSQSGLTYLYGYTF.

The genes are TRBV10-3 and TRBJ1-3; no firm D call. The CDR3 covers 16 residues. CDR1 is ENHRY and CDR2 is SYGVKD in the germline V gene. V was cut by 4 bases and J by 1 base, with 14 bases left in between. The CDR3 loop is CAISGRFRRSGNTIYF. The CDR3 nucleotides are TGTGCCATCAGTGGCCGGTTTCGGAGGTCTGGAAACACCATATATTTT.

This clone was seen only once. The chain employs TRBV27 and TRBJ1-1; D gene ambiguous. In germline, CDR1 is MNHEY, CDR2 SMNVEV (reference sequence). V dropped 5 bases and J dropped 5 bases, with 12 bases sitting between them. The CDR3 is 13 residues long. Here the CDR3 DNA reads TGTGCCAGCAGTCCCCTATTTAGAACTGAAGCTTTCTTT. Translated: CASSPLFRTEAFF.